Sequencing of this T cell receptor beta chain was carried out in a study of regulatory T cells in long-lasting Graves disease (dated by TCRdb to the early 2020s). Notes on the research overall: Persistent Graves' disease was defined as antithyroid drug treatment for over 5 years with persistently positive TSH receptor autoantibodies. Patients with persistent Graves' disease were compared with patients with newly diagnosed Graves' disease using TCR sequencing and RNA sequencing of peripheral blood. The study was conducted in China and was registered as a clinical trial. TCR sequencing covered around 13 persistent and approximately 20 newly diagnosed Graves' disease patients, 33 samples in total. On average, persistent Graves' disease patients in the clinical cohort had been on antithyroid drugs for eight to twelve years. The investigation overall reported the following: Sequencing and analysis were restricted to the TCR beta chain. Compared with newly diagnosed patients, patients with persistent Graves' disease had lower TCR Shannon entropy and fewer highly expanded clones, which suggests clonal expansion. Persistent disease showed preferential use of TRBV28, TRBJ1-2 and TRBJ2-5, whereas newly diagnosed disease favored TRBV20-1 and TRBJ2-1. The small sample size was acknowledged by the authors as a limitation that may reduce accuracy. Because the primary lesion, thyroid tissue, could not be accessed, the study looked at peripheral blood alone. Patients with persistent disease shared more public clonotypes (fewer than 3,000) than newly diagnosed patients did (approximately 1,000).

The CDR3 contains 14 residues, cysteine and phenylalanine counted. The sequence is cut down to CDR3 DNA, 42 bases in frame from base 1. The V and J ends are trimmed by 3 bases and 5 bases, leaving 14 bases between them. The sample holds many counts of this clonotype. This clone's antigen is unknown. Base qualities are missing; no much larger clone stands one base away. Reading the label with the study, this specimen's time point is: persistent/refractory GD, antithyroid drugs over 5 years with positive TRAb. For both TCR sequencing and RNA sequencing, RNA was extracted from PBMCs in TRIzol. The diagnosis of Graves' disease followed American Thyroid Association guidelines. Patients for the study were recruited at an endocrinology department in Xi'an, China. From each patient, about 8.9 milliliters of peripheral blood was collected into an EDTA anticoagulant tube. Ficoll Paque Plus density gradient separation was used to isolate PBMCs, and no additional T cell sorting was done. An Agilent 2100 Bioanalyzer and agarose gel were used to check RNA quality, while a NanoDrop 2000 measured RNA concentration.

The method behind the library was multiplex PCR. Instrument on record: Illumina HiSeq 4000. CDR3 regions were amplified by Arm-PCR with iRepertoire HTBI primers to construct TCR beta libraries. Gel purification was performed on PCR products prior to sequencing. On the study's bioinformatics: A total of fewer than 65 TRBV and some 15 TRBJ segments were identified across samples and were used for gene usage analysis of CDR3 amino acid clonotypes. COPE and FqMerger were used to merge filtered high-quality paired reads into contigs. BLAST was used to align contigs to IMGT TRBV, TRBD and TRBJ reference genes, and CDR3 was defined according to IMGT. Any clonotype with a frequency above 0.1% was counted as a highly expanded clone. Repertoire diversity was measured by Shannon entropy, and V-J evenness by the Gini coefficient. A clonotype was considered public if more than one individual shared it. The public reads were reprocessed in TCRdb via fastp at Q25 and MiXCR, keeping in-frame beta chains. Each CDR3 protein gets just one entry, which takes the most common genes and DNA from the rows behind it. Here the V and J calls rest on TCRdb's processing, not on the authors' analysis. In this sample the table shows around 460,000 distinct CDR3 sequences, about 22% of which occur a single time. Of the sample, around 14% falls within the top ten clones.

Here the sequenced sample was peripheral blood mononuclear cells (PBMCs), taken when the disease was refractory, from a patient treated with antithyroid drugs. The TCR was taken from a female donor with Graves disease. The chain couples TRBV12-3 or TRBV12-4 to TRBJ2-7; the D segment could be TRBD2, given 5 matching bases. The DNA is TGTGCCAGCAGTTTTCAAGAGGGCGGCGACGAGCAGTACTTC. This codes for CASSFQEGGDEQYF.